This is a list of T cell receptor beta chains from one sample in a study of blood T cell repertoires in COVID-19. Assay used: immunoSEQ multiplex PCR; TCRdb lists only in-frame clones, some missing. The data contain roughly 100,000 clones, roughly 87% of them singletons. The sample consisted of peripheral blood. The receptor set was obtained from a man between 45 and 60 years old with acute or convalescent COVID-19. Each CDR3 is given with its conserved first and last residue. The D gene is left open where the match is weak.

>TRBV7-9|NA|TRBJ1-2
TGTGCCAGCAGCTTACCCCAGGGATCGCATGGCTACACCTTC
CASSLPQGSHGYTF
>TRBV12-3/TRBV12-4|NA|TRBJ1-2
TGTGCCAGCAGTTTCGGCTATGGCTACACCTTC
CASSFGYGYTF
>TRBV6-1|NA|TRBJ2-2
TGTGCCAGCAGTGAAGCACAGGGTAGTCACACCGGGGAGCTGTTTTTT
CASSEAQGSHTGELFF
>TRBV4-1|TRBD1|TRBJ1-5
TGCGCCAGCAGCCCCCGACAGGGGAGCCTTAGCAATCAGCCCCAGCATTTT
CASSPRQGSLSNQPQHF
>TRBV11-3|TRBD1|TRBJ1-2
TGTGCCAGCAGACTGTCAGGGGGCTCCTATGGCTACACCTTC
CASRLSGGSYGYTF
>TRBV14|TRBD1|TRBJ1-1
TGTGCCAGCAGCCAAGGAGGGGGCAGGGGTGAAGCTTTCTTT
CASSQGGGRGEAFF
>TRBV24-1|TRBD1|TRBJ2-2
TGTGCCACCAGTGAAAGGAGACAGGGGGCGAACACCGGGGAGCTGTTTTTT
CATSERRQGANTGELFF
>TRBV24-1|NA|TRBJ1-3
TGTGCCACCAGTGATCCACTGCATGGAAACACCATATATTTT
CATSDPLHGNTIYF
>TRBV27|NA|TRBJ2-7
TGTGCCAGCAGTAAACCAGGACAGACCTACGAGCAGTACTTC
CASSKPGQTYEQYF
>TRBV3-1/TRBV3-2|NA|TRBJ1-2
TGTGCCAGCTCTTTACAGGGAAGAGGCTACACCTTC
CASSLQGRGYTF
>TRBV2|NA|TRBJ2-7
TGTGCCAGCAGTGAGGGGTCCAGGGACACCTACGAGCAGTACTTC
CASSEGSRDTYEQYF
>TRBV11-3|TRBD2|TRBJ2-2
TGTGCCAGCAGCCGTACTAGCGTGGGGACCGGGGAGCTGTTTTTT
CASSRTSVGTGELFF
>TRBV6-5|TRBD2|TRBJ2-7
TGTGCCACCACGCGGATAGCGGGGGGGGGTTACGAGCAGTACTTC
CATTRIAGGGYEQYF
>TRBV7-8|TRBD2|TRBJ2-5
TGTGCCAGCAGCACGCGTAGCGGGGGGTACCAAGAGACCCAGTACTTC
CASSTRSGGYQETQYF
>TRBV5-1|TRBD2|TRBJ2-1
TGCGCCAGCAGCTTGGTACAGCGGGAGGACAATGAGCAGTTCTTC
CASSLVQREDNEQFF
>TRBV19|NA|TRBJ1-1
TGTGCCAGTAGTATCAGTCCGAACACTGAAGCTTTCTTT
CASSISPNTEAFF
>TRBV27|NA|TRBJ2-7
TGTGCCAGCAGTGCCTCGACAGGCTCCTACGAGCAGTACTTC
CASSASTGSYEQYF
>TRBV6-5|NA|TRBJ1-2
TGTGCCAGCAGAACAGAGTATGGCTACACCTTC
CASRTEYGYTF
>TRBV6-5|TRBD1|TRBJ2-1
TGTGCCAGCAGTTACCGGGACAGGGGTTTCAATGAGCAGTTCTTC
CASSYRDRGFNEQFF
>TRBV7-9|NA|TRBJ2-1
TGTGCCAGCAGCTTCCCGGAAGGGAGACACAATGAGCAGTTCTTC
CASSFPEGRHNEQFF
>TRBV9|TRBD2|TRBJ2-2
TGTGCCAGCAGCGGATTAGGGACTAGCCCCGCCGGGGAGCTGTTTTTT
CASSGLGTSPAGELFF
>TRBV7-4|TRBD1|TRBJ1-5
TGTGCCAGCAGCTTCCCCGGAACAGGGGGCGATCAGCCCCAGCATTTT
CASSFPGTGGDQPQHF